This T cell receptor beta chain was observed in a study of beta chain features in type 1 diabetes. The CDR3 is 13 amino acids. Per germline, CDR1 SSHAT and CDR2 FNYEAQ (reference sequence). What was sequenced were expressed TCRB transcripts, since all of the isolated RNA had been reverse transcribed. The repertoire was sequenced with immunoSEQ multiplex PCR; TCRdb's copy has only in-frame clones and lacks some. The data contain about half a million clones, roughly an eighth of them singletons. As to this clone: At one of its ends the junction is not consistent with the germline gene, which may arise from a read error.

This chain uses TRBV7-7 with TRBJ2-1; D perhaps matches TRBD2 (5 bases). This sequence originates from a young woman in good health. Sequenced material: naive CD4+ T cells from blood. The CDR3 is CASSNSVFNEQFF. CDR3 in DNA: TGTGCTAGCAGCAATAGCGTTTTCAATGAGCAGTTCTTC.